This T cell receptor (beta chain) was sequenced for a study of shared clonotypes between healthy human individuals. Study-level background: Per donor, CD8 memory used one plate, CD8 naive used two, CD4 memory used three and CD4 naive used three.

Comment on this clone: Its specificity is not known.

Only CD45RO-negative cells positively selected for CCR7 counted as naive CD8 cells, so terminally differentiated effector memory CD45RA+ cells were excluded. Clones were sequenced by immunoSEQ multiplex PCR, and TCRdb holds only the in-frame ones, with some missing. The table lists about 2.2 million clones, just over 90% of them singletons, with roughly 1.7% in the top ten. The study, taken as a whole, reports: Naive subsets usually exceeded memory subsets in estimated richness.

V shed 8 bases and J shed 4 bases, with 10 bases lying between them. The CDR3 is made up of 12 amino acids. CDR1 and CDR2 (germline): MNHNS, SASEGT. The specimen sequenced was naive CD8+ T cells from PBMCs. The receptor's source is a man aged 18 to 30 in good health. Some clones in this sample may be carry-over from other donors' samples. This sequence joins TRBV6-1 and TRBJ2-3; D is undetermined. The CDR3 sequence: CASRHSADTQYF. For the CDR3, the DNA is TGTGCCAGCCGACACAGCGCAGATACGCAGTATTTT.